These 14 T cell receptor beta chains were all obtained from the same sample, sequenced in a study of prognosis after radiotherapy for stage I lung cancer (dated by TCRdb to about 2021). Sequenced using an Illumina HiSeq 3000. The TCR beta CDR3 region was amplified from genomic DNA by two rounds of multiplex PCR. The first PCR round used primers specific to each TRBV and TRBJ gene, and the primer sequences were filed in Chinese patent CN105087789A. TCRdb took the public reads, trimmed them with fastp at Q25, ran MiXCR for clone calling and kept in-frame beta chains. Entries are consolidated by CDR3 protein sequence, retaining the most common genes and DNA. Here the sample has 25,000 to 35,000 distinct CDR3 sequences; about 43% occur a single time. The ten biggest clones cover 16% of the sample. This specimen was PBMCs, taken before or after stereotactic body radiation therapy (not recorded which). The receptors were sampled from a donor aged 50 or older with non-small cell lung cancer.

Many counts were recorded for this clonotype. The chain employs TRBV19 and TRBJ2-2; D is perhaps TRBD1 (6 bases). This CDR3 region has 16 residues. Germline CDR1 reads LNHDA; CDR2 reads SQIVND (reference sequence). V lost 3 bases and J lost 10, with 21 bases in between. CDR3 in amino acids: CASSMRSGAKGPELFF. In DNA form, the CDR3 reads TGTGCCAGTAGTATGAGGTCAGGGGCCAAGGGCCCGGAGCTGTTTTTT. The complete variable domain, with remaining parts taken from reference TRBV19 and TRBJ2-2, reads DGGITQSPKYLFRKEGQNVTLSCEQNLNHDAMYWYRQDPGQGLRLIYYSQIVNDFQKGDIAEGYSVSREKKESFPLTVTSAQKNPTAFYLCASSMRSGAKGPELFFGEGSRLTVL.

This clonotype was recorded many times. As DNA, the CDR3 is TGTGCCTGGAGTGTACGGCTTGGGAGGACCGGAAACACCATATATTTT. Amino acids: CAWSVRLGRTGNTIYF. The rearrangement links TRBV30 to TRBJ1-3; D uncertain. CDR1 is GTSNPN, CDR2 SVGIG, per germline (reference sequence). V was clipped by 0 bases and J by 4 bases, with 16 bases between them. The CDR3 is made up of 16 amino acids.

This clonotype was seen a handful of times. CDR3 residues: CASSFSASKHYEQYF. The CDR3 coding sequence is TGTGCCAGCAGTTTCTCGGCTAGCAAACACTACGAGCAGTACTTC. This chain uses TRBV12-3 or TRBV12-4 with TRBJ2-7; maybe TRBD2 (5 bases). V was cut by 3 bases and J by 3 bases, with 15 bases left in between. This CDR3 is built from 15 residues.

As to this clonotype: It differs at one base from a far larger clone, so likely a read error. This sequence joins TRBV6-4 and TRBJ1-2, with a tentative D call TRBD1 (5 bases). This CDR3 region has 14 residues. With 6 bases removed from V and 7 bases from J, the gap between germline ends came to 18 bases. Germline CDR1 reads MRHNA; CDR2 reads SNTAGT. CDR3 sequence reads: CASRGTGHKLGYTF. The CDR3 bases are TGTGCCAGCAGGGGAACAGGACATAAACTTGGCTACACCTTC.

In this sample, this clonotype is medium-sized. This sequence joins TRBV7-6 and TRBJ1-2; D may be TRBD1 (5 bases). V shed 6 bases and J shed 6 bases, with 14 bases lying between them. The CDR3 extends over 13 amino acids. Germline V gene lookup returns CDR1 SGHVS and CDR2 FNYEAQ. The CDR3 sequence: CASSVTGVDGYTF. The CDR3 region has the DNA TGTGCCAGCAGTGTTACGGGGGTGGATGGCTACACCTTC.

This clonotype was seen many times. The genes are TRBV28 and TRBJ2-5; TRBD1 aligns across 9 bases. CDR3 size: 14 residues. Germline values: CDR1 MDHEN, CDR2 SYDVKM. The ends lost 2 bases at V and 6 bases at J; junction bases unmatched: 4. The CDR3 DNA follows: TGTGCCAGCAGTTTACGGACAGGGGTGAAGACCCAGTACTTC. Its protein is CASSLRTGVKTQYF. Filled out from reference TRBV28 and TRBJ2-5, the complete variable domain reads DVKVTQSSRYLVKRTGEKVFLECVQDMDHENMFWYRQDPGLGLRLIYFSYDVKMKEKGDIPEGYSVSREKKERFSLILESASTNQTSMYLCASSLRTGVKTQYFGPGTRLLVL.

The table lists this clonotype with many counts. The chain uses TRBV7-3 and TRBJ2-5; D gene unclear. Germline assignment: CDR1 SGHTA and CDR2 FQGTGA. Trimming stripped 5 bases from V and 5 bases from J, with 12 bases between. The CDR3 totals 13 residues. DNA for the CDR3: TGTGCCAGCAGCCCGGGTATTGGGGAGACCCAGTACTTC. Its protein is CASSPGIGETQYF.

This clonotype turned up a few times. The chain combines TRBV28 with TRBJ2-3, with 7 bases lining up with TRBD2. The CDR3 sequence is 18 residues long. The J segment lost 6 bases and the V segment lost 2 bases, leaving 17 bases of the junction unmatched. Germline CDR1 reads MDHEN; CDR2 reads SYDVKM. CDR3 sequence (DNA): TGTGCCAGCAGTTTACACCCAGCGGGAACACAAAGTTGGGATACGCAGTATTTT. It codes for CASSLHPAGTQSWDTQYF.

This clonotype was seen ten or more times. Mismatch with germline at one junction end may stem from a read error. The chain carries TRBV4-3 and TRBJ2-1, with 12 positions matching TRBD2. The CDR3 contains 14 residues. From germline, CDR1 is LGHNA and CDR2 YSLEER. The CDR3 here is CASSQGLAGNEQFF. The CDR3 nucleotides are TGTGCCAGCAGCCAAGGACTAGCGGGGAATGAGCAGTTCTTC.

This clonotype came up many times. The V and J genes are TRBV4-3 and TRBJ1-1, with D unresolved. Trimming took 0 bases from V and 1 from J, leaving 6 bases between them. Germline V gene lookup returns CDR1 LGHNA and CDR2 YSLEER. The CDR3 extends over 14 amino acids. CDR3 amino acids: CASSQDWGNTEAFF. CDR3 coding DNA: TGCGCCAGCAGCCAAGATTGGGGGAACACTGAAGCTTTCTTT.

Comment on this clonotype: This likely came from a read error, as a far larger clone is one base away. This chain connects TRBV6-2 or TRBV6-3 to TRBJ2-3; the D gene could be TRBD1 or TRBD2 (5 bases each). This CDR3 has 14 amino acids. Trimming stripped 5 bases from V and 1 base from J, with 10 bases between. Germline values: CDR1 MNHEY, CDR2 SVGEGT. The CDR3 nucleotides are TGTGCCAGCAGTGAATCGGGACGCACAGATACGCAGTATTTT. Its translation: CASSESGRTDTQYF.

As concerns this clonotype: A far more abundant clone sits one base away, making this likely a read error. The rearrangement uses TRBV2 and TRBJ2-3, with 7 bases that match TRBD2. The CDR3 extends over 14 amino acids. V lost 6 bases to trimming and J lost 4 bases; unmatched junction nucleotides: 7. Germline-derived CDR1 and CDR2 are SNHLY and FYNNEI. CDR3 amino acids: CASRRWGGADTQYF. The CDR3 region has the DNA TGTGCCAGCAGGCGATGGGGGGGGGCAGATACGCAGTATTTT.

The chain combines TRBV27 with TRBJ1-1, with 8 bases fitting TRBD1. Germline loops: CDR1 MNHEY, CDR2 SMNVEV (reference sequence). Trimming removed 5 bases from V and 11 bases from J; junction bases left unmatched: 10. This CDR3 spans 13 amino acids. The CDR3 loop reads CASSIRQGITAFF. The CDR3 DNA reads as TGTGCCAGCAGTATAAGACAGGGGATTACGGCTTTCTTT.

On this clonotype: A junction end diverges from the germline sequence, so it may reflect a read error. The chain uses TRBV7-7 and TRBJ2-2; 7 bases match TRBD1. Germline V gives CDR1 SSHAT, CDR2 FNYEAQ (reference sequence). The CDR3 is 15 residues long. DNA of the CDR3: TGTGCTAGCAGCTTAGACAGGGCGGGCACCTGTGAGCTGTTTTTT. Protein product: CASSLDRAGTCELFF.